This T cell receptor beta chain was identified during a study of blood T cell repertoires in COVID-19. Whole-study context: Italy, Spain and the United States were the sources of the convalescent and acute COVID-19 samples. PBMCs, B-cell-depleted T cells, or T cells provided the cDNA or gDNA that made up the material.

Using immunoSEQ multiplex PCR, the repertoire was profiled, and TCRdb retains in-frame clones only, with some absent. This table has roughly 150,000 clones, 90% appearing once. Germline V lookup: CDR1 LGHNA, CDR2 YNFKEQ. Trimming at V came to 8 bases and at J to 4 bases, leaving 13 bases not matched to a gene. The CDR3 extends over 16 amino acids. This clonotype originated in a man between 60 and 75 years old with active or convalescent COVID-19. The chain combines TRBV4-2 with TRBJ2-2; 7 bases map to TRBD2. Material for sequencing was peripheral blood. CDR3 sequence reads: CASGRGSQGFTGELFF. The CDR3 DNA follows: TGTGCCAGCGGACGCGGGAGCCAGGGCTTCACCGGGGAGCTGTTTTTT.